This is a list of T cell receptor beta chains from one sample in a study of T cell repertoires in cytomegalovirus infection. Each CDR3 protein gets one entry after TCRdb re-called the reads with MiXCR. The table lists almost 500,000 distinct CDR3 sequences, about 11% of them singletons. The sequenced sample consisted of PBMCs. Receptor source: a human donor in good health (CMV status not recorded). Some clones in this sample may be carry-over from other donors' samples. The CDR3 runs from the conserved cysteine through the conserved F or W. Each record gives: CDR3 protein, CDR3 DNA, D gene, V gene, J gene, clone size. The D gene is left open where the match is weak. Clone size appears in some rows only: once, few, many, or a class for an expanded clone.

CDR3 protein: CSVSPGREAFF
CDR3 DNA: TGCAGCGTCTCCCCCGGCAGGGAAGCTTTCTTT
D gene: NA
V gene: TRBV29-1
J gene: TRBJ1-1
clone size: few

CDR3 protein: CAWRVGRVNTEAFF
CDR3 DNA: TGTGCCTGGAGGGTCGGCAGGGTGAACACTGAAGCTTTCTTT
D gene: NA
V gene: TRBV30
J gene: TRBJ1-1
clone size: NA

CDR3 protein: CASSPGLAGVGEQYF
CDR3 DNA: TGTGCCAGCAGCCCGGGACTAGCGGGCGTCGGCGAGCAGTACTTC
D gene: TRBD2
V gene: TRBV5-6
J gene: TRBJ2-7
clone size: NA

CDR3 protein: CASSSDGTSYNEQFF
CDR3 DNA: TGTGCCAGCTCGTCCGATGGGACCTCCTACAATGAGCAGTTCTTC
D gene: NA
V gene: TRBV18
J gene: TRBJ2-1
clone size: NA

CDR3 protein: CSALREVPTEAFF
CDR3 DNA: TGCAGTGCTTTAAGGGAGGTTCCCACTGAAGCTTTCTTT
D gene: NA
V gene: TRBV20-1
J gene: TRBJ1-1
clone size: many

CDR3 protein: CASSRDPTGGGMGNTF
CDR3 DNA: TGTGCCAGCAGTCGGGACCCGACCGGGGGTGGGATGGGGAACACCTTC
D gene: NA
V gene: TRBV28
J gene: TRBJ1-2
clone size: many

CDR3 protein: CATSSRLGNQPQHF
CDR3 DNA: TGTGCCACCAGCAGCCGACTAGGGAATCAGCCCCAGCATTTT
D gene: NA
V gene: TRBV15
J gene: TRBJ1-5
clone size: NA

CDR3 protein: CASSPGHRNTGELFF
CDR3 DNA: TGTGCCAGCAGTCCGGGACACCGAAACACCGGGGAGCTGTTTTTT
D gene: NA
V gene: TRBV6-1
J gene: TRBJ2-2
clone size: many

CDR3 protein: CASSFRSDTQYF
CDR3 DNA: TGTGCCAGCAGCTTTCGCTCGGATACGCAGTATTTT
D gene: NA
V gene: TRBV7-2
J gene: TRBJ2-3
clone size: many

CDR3 protein: CASSEGGANTGELFF
CDR3 DNA: TGTGCCAGCAGTGAGGGAGGGGCGAACACCGGGGAGCTGTTTTTT
D gene: TRBD2
V gene: TRBV2
J gene: TRBJ2-2
clone size: many

CDR3 protein: CASSEGERTEAFF
CDR3 DNA: TGTGCCAGCAGTGAAGGAGAACGAACTGAAGCTTTCTTT
D gene: NA
V gene: TRBV6-4
J gene: TRBJ1-1
clone size: few

CDR3 protein: CASSQVGAGAGDTQYF
CDR3 DNA: TGTGCCAGCAGCCAAGTAGGCGCGGGGGCAGGGGATACGCAGTATTTT
D gene: NA
V gene: TRBV3-1
J gene: TRBJ2-3
clone size: few

CDR3 protein: CASSPIGTSVTGELFF
CDR3 DNA: TGCGCCAGCAGCCCCATCGGGACTAGCGTGACCGGGGAGCTGTTTTTT
D gene: TRBD2
V gene: TRBV5-1
J gene: TRBJ2-2
clone size: few

CDR3 protein: CSAQQGRGTQYF
CDR3 DNA: TGCAGTGCCCAACAGGGACGGGGGACCCAGTACTTC
D gene: NA
V gene: TRBV20-1
J gene: TRBJ2-5
clone size: few

CDR3 protein: CASRSGLPSNEQFF
CDR3 DNA: TGTGCCAGCAGGTCTGGACTACCCTCCAATGAGCAGTTCTTC
D gene: NA
V gene: TRBV6-6
J gene: TRBJ2-1
clone size: many

CDR3 protein: CASSLSGTGLGGYTF
CDR3 DNA: TGTGCCAGCAGTCTTTCTGGGACAGGTCTAGGTGGCTACACCTTC
D gene: TRBD1
V gene: TRBV2
J gene: TRBJ1-2
clone size: many

CDR3 protein: CASSHRQGDQPQHF
CDR3 DNA: TGCGCCAGCAGCCACCGACAGGGGGATCAGCCCCAGCATTTT
D gene: TRBD1
V gene: TRBV4-1
J gene: TRBJ1-5
clone size: many

CDR3 protein: CASSLGSGPETQYF
CDR3 DNA: TGTGCCAGCAGCTTAGGCTCGGGTCCGGAGACCCAGTACTTC
D gene: NA
V gene: TRBV7-2
J gene: TRBJ2-5
clone size: many

CDR3 protein: CASSALSGVSYNEQFF
CDR3 DNA: TGTGCCAGCAGCGCCCTTAGCGGGGTTTCCTACAATGAGCAGTTCTTC
D gene: TRBD2
V gene: TRBV28
J gene: TRBJ2-1
clone size: NA

CDR3 protein: CASRPRGGSGEKLFF
CDR3 DNA: TGTGCCAGCAGACCCAGAGGGGGGTCTGGCGAAAAACTGTTTTTT
D gene: NA
V gene: TRBV6-6
J gene: TRBJ1-4
clone size: many

CDR3 protein: CATSDPGGSDEQFF
CDR3 DNA: TGTGCCACCAGTGACCCCGGGGGATCCGATGAGCAGTTCTTC
D gene: NA
V gene: TRBV24-1
J gene: TRBJ2-1
clone size: many

CDR3 protein: CASSRKQGGKETQYF
CDR3 DNA: TGTGCCAGCAGTCGCAAACAGGGAGGGAAAGAGACCCAGTACTTC
D gene: NA
V gene: TRBV7-9
J gene: TRBJ2-5
clone size: many

CDR3 protein: CASTPSRGGRRETQYF
CDR3 DNA: TGTGCCAGCACTCCCTCCAGGGGCGGGAGGAGAGAGACCCAGTACTTC
D gene: TRBD2
V gene: TRBV12-3/TRBV12-4
J gene: TRBJ2-5
clone size: many

CDR3 protein: CASSSLGSYNEQFF
CDR3 DNA: TGTGCCAGCAGCTCCCTCGGGTCCTACAATGAGCAGTTCTTC
D gene: NA
V gene: TRBV11-2
J gene: TRBJ2-1
clone size: many

CDR3 protein: CASKGPSGDSYNEQFF
CDR3 DNA: TGTGCCAGCAAAGGACCTAGCGGAGATTCTTACAATGAGCAGTTCTTC
D gene: TRBD2
V gene: TRBV6-2/TRBV6-3
J gene: TRBJ2-1
clone size: many

CDR3 protein: CASKAEGSTDTQYF
CDR3 DNA: TGTGCCAGCAAGGCGGAAGGGAGCACAGATACGCAGTATTTT
D gene: NA
V gene: TRBV7-3
J gene: TRBJ2-3
clone size: NA

CDR3 protein: CASSEAMGTGRAFF
CDR3 DNA: TGTGCCAGCAGTGAAGCGATGGGGACAGGGAGAGCTTTCTTT
D gene: TRBD1
V gene: TRBV2
J gene: TRBJ1-1
clone size: many

CDR3 protein: CASSLMGQGFF
CDR3 DNA: TGTGCCAGCAGTTTAATGGGACAGGGTTTCTTT
D gene: TRBD1
V gene: TRBV28
J gene: TRBJ1-1
clone size: few

CDR3 protein: CASSTPRGQNTEAFF
CDR3 DNA: TGTGCCAGCAGTACCCCCAGGGGACAGAACACTGAAGCTTTCTTT
D gene: NA
V gene: TRBV12-3/TRBV12-4
J gene: TRBJ1-1
clone size: many

CDR3 protein: CASSLVGVGANVLTF
CDR3 DNA: TGTGCCAGCAGCTTAGTGGGGGTCGGGGCCAACGTCCTGACTTTC
D gene: NA
V gene: TRBV7-9
J gene: TRBJ2-6
clone size: few

CDR3 protein: CASSMNSGTGVMQFF
CDR3 DNA: TGTGCCAGCAGTATGAATTCCGGGACAGGGGTCATGCAGTTCTTC
D gene: TRBD1
V gene: TRBV27
J gene: TRBJ2-1
clone size: many